This T cell receptor (beta chain) is from a study of blood T cell repertoires in COVID-19. Profiling relied on immunoSEQ multiplex PCR, and the TCRdb table lists in-frame clones only, not all of them. This sample yields about 320,000 clones, of which around 84% are seen a single time; 1.5% to 2% belongs to the top ten. V lost 6 bases, J lost 5 bases, and 9 bases stayed unmatched. CDR1 and CDR2 (germline): LNHDA, SQIVND (reference sequence). The CDR3 contains 15 residues. V and J are TRBV19 and TRBJ1-4; 7 nucleotides match TRBD1. The sample comprised PBMCs or T cells enriched from blood (not recorded which). The sequence was obtained from a woman aged 25 to 39 who had been exposed to COVID-19. CDR3 protein: CASSKQGHRNEKLFF. The CDR3 DNA sequence: TGTGCCAGTAGCAAACAGGGGCACCGAAATGAAAAACTGTTTTTT.